This record covers a single T cell receptor (beta chain). What it binds is unknown. This sample is part of a study of T cell responses to AZD1222 COVID-19 vaccine. Looking at the study overall: Pooling was applied to second doses at about 4 or about 12 weeks. Notes on the study in general: Scientists sampled the repertoires only once the peak T cell response had passed. Vaccine-associated CD4 TCRs spanned spike, dominant at 160-218 and 743-854. In a largely white British group with more females than males, clonal diversity was possibly underestimated.

Libraries were prepared by immunoSEQ multiplex PCR; TCRdb keeps only in-frame clonotypes and omits some of them. The sample records about 140,000 clones, more than 90% being singletons. In germline, CDR1 is MNHEY, CDR2 SVGAGI. Trimming removed 6 bases from V and 11 bases from J; junction bases left unmatched: 5. This CDR3 has 11 residues. The material was peripheral blood, obtained on day 0 of AZD1222 vaccination. The clonotype originates from an adult in good health. This chain uses TRBV6-5 with TRBJ1-1, with 8 bases aligning to TRBD1. For the CDR3, the DNA is TGTGCCAGCAGCAGGGGGCCGGGGGCTTTCTTT. Translating gives CASSRGPGAFF.